This T cell receptor (beta chain) was observed in a study of T-cell reconstitution after alpha-beta-depleted transplantation in children. Molecular barcoding with unique molecular identifiers was used for the TCRbeta library. A single record per CDR3 protein comes from TCRdb applying MiXCR to the PCR reads. The sample contains about 310,000 distinct CDR3 sequences, approximately 20% of which appear only once. The study's findings and limits: From newly produced T cells came most of the T-cell counts and diversity one year after transplant.

As concerns this clonotype: Its antigen is unidentified.

The CDR3 runs 13 residues. V was pared by 5 bases and J by 8 bases, with 8 bases of the junction left unmatched. Specimen: PBMCs, mostly from graft donor cells, collected 180 days after TCRalphabeta/CD19-depleted stem cell transplant. This TCR derives from a male patient aged 10 to 17 who had a stem cell transplant for acute lymphoblastic leukemia, so the T cells may come from the graft donor. This chain joins TRBV12-3 or TRBV12-4 and TRBJ1-2, with 7 nucleotides matching TRBD1. CDR3 region: CASSLTGSEGYTF. CDR3 in DNA: TGTGCCAGCAGTCTGACAGGGAGTGAAGGCTACACCTTC.